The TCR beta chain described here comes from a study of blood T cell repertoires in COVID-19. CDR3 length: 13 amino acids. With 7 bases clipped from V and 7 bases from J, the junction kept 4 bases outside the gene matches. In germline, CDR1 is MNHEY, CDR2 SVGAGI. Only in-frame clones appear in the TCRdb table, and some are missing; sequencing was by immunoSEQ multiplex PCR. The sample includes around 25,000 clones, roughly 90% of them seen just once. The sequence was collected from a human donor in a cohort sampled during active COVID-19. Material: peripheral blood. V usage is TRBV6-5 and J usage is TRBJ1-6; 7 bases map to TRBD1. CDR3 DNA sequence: TGTGCCAGCACCACAGGGGTGAATTCACCCCTCCACTTT. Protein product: CASTTGVNSPLHF.